The TCR beta chain described here comes from a study of beta chain features in type 1 diabetes. Study context: No age, gender or cell yield differences were seen between patients and healthy donors. Study outcomes and limitations: There was no resolution here of whether HLA type influences TCRB rearrangement. Compared to healthy donors, patients appeared to have naive, central memory and Treg TCRB repertoires that were more alike.

All of the isolated RNA was reverse transcribed, so expressed TCRB transcripts were sequenced. An average of around 3.9 million reads was obtained for naive, central memory and regulatory T cell samples. Method: immunoSEQ multiplex PCR; TCRdb's copy keeps in-frame clones and lacks some. The data show roughly 450,000 clones, about 10% seen once. This clone was seen more than once but under ten times. Its target is unknown. The sequenced sample consisted of naive CD4+ T cells from blood. The sequence was collected from a woman aged 18-29 years in good health.

CDR3 amino acids: CASTLMRASTDTQYF. CDR3 coding DNA: TGTGCCAGCACCCTAATGAGGGCTAGCACAGATACGCAGTATTTT. The chain links TRBV7-2 to TRBJ2-3; D perhaps matches TRBD2 (5 bases). This CDR3 has 15 amino acids. The germline V gene encodes CDR1 SGHTA and CDR2 FQGNSA. V was clipped by 7 bases and J by 0 bases, with 14 bases between them. Drawing the rest from reference TRBV7-2 and TRBJ2-3, the complete variable domain is GAGVSQSPSNKVTEKGKDVELRCDPISGHTALYWYRQSLGQGLEFLIYFQGNSAPDKSGLPSDRFSAERTGGSVSTLTIQRTQQEDSAVYLCASTLMRASTDTQYFGPGTRLTVL.